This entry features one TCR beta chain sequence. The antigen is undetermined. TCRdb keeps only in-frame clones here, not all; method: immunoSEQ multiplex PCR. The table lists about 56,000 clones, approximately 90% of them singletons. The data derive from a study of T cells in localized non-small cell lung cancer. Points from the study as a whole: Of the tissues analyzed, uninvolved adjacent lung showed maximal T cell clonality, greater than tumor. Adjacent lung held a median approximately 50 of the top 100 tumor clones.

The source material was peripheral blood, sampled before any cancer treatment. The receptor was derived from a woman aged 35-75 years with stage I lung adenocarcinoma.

Written as DNA, the CDR3 is TGTGCCAGCAATTGGGGTTCTGGGGCCAACGTCCTGACTTTC. Protein product: CASNWGSGANVLTF. The chain has TRBV7-9 and TRBJ2-6; D remains ambiguous. The V end lost 7 bases, the J end lost 1 base, and 8 bases lay between the germline ends. Germline V gives CDR1 SEHNR, CDR2 FQNEAQ (reference sequence). CDR3 length: 14 amino acids.